The clone carrying this T cell receptor (beta chain) was counted between two and nine times. The diagnosis was founded upon clinical symptoms, serum thyroxine, TRAb, thyroid ultrasound and orbital computed tomography. This entry is derived from a study of Graves' ophthalmopathy and Graves' hyperthyroidism. The CDR3 is made up of 13 amino acids. CDR1 and CDR2 from the germline V gene are WSHSY and SAAADI. Trimming left V 4 bases short and J 6 bases short, with 11 bases between. Amplified TCR beta CDR3 regions were obtained using RNA transcripts as template. Second-round multiplex PCR came after a first-round RT-PCR that employed HTBI primers. TCRdb used MiXCR to reprocess the multiplex PCR reads, holding one entry per CDR3 protein. The table records 40,000 to 45,000 distinct CDR3 sequences, 52% of them present only once.

V is TRBV10-2 and J is TRBJ2-3; D gene ambiguous. This clonotype originated in an adult man with Graves' ophthalmopathy. Sequenced material: peripheral blood. DNA for the CDR3: TGCGCCAGCAGTGTGTCCCCCAGGGATACGCAGTATTTT. This codes for CASSVSPRDTQYF.